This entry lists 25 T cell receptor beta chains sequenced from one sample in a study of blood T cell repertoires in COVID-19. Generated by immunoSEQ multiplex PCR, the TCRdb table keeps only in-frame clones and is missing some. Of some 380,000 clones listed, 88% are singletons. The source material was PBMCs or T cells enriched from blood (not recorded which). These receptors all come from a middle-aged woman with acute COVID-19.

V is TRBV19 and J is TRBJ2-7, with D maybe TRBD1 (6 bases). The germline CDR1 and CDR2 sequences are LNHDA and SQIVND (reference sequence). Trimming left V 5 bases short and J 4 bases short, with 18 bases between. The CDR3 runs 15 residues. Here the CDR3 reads CASSFSGTPFYEQYF. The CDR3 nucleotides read TGTGCCAGTAGTTTCTCCGGGACACCATTTTACGAGCAGTACTTC.

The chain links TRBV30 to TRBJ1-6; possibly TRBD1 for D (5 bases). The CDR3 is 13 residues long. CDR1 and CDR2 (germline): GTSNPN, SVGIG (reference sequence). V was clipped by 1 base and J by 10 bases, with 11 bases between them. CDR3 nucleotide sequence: TGTGCCTGGAGTGGGCAGGGTGGATCACCCCTCCACTTT. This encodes CAWSGQGGSPLHF.

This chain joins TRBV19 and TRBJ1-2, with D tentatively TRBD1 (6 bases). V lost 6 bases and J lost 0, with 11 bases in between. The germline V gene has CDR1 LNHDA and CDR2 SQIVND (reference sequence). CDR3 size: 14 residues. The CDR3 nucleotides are TGTGCCAGTAGCAAGGGACACCCTAACTATGGCTACACCTTC. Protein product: CASSKGHPNYGYTF.

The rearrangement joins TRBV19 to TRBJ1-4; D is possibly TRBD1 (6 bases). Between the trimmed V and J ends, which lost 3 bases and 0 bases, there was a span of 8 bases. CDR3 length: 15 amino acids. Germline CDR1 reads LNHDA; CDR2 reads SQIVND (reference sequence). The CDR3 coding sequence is TGTGCCAGTAGTATCGGACAGCCAACTAATGAAAAACTGTTTTTT. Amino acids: CASSIGQPTNEKLFF.

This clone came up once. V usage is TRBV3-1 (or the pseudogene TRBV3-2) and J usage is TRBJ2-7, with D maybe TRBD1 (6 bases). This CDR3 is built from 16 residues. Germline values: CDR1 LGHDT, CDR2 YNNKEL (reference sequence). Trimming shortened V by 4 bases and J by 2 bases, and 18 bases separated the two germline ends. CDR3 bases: TGTGCCAGCAGCCCCCATGTCACAGGGATCGCCTACGAGCAGTACTTC. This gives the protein CASSPHVTGIAYEQYF.

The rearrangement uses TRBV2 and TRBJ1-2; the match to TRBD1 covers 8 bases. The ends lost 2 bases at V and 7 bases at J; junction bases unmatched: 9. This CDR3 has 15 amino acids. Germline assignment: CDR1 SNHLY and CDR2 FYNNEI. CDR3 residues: CASSERTGGLGGYTF. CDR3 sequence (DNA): TGTGCCAGCAGTGAAAGAACAGGGGGGCTGGGTGGCTACACCTTC.

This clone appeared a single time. The CDR3 here is CASSSGPRGALHF. In DNA, the CDR3 is TGTGCCAGCAGCTCTGGGCCCAGGGGAGCCCTCCACTTT. V is TRBV5-5 and J is TRBJ1-6; D possibly corresponds to TRBD1 (6 bases). From germline, CDR1 is SGHKS and CDR2 YYEKEE (reference sequence). V gave up 3 bases and J gave up 14 bases, with 15 bases separating them. CDR3 length: 13 residues.

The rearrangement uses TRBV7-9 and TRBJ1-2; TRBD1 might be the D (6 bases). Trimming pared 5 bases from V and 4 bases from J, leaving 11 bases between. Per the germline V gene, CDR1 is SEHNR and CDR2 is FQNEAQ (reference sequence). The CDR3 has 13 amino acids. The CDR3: CASSQDRIYGYTF. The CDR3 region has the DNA TGTGCCAGCAGCCAAGACAGGATCTATGGCTACACCTTC.

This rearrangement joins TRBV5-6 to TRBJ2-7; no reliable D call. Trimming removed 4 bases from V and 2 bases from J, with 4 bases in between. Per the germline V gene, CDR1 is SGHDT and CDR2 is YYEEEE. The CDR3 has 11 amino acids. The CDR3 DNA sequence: TGTGCCAGCAGCCGGGCCTACGAGCAGTACTTC. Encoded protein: CASSRAYEQYF.

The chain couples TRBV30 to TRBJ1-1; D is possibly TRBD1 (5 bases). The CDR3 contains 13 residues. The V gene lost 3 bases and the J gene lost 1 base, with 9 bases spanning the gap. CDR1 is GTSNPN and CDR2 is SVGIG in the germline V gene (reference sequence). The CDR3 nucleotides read TGTGCCTGGAGCTCAGACAGGAACACTGAAGCTTTCTTT. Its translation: CAWSSDRNTEAFF.

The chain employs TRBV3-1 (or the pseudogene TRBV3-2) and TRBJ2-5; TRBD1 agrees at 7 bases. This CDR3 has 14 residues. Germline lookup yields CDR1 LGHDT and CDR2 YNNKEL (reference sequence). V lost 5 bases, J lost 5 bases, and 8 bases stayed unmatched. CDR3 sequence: CASSWRQGVETQYF. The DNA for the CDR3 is TGTGCCAGCAGCTGGAGACAGGGAGTGGAGACCCAGTACTTC.

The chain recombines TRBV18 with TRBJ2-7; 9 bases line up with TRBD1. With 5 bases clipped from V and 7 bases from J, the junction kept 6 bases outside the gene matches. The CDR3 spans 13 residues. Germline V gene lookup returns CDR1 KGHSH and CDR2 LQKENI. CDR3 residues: CASSADRGTEQYF. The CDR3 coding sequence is TGTGCCAGCTCAGCGGACAGGGGTACAGAGCAGTACTTC.

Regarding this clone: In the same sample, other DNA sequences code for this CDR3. CDR3 region: CASSEAGTGPYEQYF. As DNA, the CDR3 is TGTGCCAGCAGTGAAGCGGGGACAGGGCCATACGAGCAGTACTTC. The chain has TRBV6-1 and TRBJ2-7, with TRBD1 matching 9 bases. Trimming took 0 bases from V and 4 from J; bases not matched to a gene: 4. Germline V gene lookup returns CDR1 MNHNS and CDR2 SASEGT. The CDR3 runs 15 residues.

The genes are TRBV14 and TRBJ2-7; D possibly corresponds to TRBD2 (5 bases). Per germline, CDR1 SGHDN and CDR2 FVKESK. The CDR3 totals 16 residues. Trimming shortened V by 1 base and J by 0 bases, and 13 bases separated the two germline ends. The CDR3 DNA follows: TGTGCCAGCAGCCAAGGTCCGTCCGACTACTCCTACGAGCAGTACTTC. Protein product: CASSQGPSDYSYEQYF.

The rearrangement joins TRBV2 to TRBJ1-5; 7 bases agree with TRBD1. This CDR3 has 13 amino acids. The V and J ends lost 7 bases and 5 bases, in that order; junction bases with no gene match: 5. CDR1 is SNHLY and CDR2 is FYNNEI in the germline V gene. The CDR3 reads CASKAGGDQPQHF. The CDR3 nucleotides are TGTGCCAGCAAGGCAGGGGGAGATCAGCCCCAGCATTTT.

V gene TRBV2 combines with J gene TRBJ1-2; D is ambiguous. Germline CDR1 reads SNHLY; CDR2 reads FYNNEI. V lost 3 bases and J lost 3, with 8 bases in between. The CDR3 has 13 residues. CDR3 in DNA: TGTGCCAGCAGTGAGCGGGTTCACTATGGCTACACCTTC. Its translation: CASSERVHYGYTF.

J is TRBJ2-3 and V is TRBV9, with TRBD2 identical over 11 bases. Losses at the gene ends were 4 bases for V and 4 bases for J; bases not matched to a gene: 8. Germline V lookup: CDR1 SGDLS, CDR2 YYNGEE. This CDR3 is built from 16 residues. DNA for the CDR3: TGTGCCAGCAGCCTTTCTCTAGCGGGGGGCCCAGATACGCAGTATTTT. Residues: CASSLSLAGGPDTQYF. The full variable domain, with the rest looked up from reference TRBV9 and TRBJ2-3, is DSGVTQTPKHLITATGQRVTLRCSPRSGDLSVYWYQQSLDQGLQFLIQYYNGEERAKGNILERFSAQQFPDLHSELNLSSLELGDSALYFCASSLSLAGGPDTQYFGPGTRLTVL.

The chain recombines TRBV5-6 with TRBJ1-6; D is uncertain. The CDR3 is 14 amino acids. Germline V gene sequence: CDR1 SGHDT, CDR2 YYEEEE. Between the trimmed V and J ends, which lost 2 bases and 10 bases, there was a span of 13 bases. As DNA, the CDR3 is TGTGCCAGCAGCTTTGGGAGAACGGGATCACCCCTCCACTTT. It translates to CASSFGRTGSPLHF.

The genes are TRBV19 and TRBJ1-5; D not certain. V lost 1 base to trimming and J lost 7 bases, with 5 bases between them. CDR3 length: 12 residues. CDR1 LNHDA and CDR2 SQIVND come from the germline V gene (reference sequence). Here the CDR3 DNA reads TGTGCCAGTAGTATAGCGAGACAGCCCCAGCATTTT. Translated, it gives CASSIARQPQHF.

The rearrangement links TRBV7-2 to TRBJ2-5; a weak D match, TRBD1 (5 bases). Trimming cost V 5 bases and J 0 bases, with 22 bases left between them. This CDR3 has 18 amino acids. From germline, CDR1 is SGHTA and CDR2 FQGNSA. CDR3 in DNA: TGTGCCAGCAGCGCTAGGGGTCTGGGATTTGGGTACCAAGAGACCCAGTACTTC. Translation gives CASSARGLGFGYQETQYF.

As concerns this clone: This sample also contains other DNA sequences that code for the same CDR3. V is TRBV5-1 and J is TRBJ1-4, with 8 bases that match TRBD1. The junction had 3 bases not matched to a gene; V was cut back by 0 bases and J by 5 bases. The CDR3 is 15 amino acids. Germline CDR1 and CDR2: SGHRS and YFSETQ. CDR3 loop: CASSLAGGSNEKLFF. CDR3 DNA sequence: TGCGCCAGCAGCTTGGCAGGGGGCTCAAATGAAAAACTGTTTTTT.

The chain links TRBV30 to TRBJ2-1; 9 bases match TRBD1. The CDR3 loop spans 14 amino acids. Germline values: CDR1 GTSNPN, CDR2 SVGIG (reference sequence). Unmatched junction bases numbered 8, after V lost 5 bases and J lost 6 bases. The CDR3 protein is CAWGGTGRGNEQFF. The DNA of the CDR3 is TGTGCCTGGGGCGGGACAGGGAGGGGCAATGAGCAGTTCTTC.

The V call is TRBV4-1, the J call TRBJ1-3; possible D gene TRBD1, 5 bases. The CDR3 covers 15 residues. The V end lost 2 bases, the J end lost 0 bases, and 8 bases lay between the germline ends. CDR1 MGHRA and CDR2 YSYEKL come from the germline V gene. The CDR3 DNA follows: TGCGCCAGCAGCCAACGGGGGAACTCTGGAAACACCATATATTTT. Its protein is CASSQRGNSGNTIYF.

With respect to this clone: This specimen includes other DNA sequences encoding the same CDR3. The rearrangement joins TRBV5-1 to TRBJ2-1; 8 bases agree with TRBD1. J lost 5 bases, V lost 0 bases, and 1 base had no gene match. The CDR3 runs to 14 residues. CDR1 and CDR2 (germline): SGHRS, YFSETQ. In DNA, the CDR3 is TGCGCCAGCAGCTTGGGGACAGGGAACAATGAGCAGTTCTTC. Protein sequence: CASSLGTGNNEQFF.

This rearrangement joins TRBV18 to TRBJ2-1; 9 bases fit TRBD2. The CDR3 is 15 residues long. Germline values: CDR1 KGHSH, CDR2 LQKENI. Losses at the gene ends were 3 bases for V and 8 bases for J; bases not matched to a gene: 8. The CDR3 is CASSPYSGGNYEQFF. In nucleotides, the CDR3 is TGTGCCAGCTCACCGTATAGCGGGGGAAACTATGAGCAGTTCTTC.